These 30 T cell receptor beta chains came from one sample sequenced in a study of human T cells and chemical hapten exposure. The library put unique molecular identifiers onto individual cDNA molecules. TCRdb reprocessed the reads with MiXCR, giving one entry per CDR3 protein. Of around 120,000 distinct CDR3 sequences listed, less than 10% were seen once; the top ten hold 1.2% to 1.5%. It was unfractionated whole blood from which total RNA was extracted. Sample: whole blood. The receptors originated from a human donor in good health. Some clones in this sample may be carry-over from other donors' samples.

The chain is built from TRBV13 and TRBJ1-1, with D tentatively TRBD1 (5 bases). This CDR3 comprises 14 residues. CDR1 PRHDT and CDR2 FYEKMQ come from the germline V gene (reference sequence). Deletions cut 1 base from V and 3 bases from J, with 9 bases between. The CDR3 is CASSLEGPDTEAFF. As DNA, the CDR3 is TGTGCCAGCAGCTTAGAGGGGCCTGACACTGAAGCTTTCTTT. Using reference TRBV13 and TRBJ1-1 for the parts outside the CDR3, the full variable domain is AAGVIQSPRHLIKEKRETATLKCYPIPRHDTVYWYQQGPGQDPQFLISFYEKMQSDKGSIPDRFSAQQFSDYHSELNMSSLELGDSALYFCASSLEGPDTEAFFGQGTRLTVV.

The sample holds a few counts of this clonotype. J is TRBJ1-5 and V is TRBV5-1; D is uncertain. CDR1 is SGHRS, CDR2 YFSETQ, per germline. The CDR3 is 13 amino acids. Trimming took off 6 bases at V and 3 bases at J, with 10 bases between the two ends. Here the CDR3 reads CASKAGDNQPQHF. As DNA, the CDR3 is TGCGCCAGCAAGGCTGGTGACAATCAGCCCCAGCATTTT.

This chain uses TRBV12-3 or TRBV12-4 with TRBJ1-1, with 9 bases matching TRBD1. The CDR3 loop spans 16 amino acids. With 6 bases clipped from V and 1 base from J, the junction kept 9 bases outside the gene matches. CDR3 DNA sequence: TGTGCCAGCAGCCCCGGACAGGGGTTTGCGAACACTGAAGCTTTCTTT. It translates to CASSPGQGFANTEAFF.

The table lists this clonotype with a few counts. The CDR3 DNA reads as TGCAGTGCTAGAGATCAAAGGAACACCGGGGAGCTGTTTTTT. Translation gives CSARDQRNTGELFF. This chain connects TRBV20-1 to TRBJ2-2, with D unresolved. Germline CDR1 DFQATT, CDR2 SNEGSKA (reference sequence). This CDR3 comprises 14 residues. V shed 0 bases and J shed 1 base, with 6 bases lying between them.

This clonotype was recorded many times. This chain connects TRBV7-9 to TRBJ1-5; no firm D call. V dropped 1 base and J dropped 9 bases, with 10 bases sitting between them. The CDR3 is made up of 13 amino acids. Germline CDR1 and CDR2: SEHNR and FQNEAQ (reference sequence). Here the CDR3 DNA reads TGTGCCAGCAGCTTAGATGGGTTGGTGCCCCAGCATTTT. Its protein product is CASSLDGLVPQHF.

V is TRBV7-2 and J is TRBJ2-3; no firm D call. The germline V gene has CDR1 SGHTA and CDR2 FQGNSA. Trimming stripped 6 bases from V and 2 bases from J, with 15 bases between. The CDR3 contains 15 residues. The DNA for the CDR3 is TGTGCCAGCAGGCCTGGGAATTTGATCACAGATACGCAGTATTTT. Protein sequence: CASRPGNLITDTQYF.

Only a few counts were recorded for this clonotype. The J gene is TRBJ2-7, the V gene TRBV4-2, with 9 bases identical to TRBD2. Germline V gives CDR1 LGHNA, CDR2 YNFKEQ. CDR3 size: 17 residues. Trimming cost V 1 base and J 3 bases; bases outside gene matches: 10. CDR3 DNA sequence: TGTGCCAGCAGCCAAGCGAGGATAGCGGGAGCGGACTACGAGCAGTACTTC. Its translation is CASSQARIAGADYEQYF.

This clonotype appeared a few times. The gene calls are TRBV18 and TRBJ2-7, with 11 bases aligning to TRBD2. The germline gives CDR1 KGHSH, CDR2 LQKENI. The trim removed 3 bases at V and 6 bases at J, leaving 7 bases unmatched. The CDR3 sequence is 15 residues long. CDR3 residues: CASSPSGRAGGEQYF. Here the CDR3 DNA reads TGTGCCAGCTCACCTAGCGGGAGGGCCGGAGGCGAGCAGTACTTC.

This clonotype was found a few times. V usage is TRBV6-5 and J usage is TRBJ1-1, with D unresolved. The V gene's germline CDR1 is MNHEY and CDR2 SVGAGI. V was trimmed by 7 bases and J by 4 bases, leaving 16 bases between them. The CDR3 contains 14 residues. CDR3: CASTSSGDLTEAFF. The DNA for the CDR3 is TGTGCCAGCACTTCCTCCGGGGATCTCACTGAAGCTTTCTTT.

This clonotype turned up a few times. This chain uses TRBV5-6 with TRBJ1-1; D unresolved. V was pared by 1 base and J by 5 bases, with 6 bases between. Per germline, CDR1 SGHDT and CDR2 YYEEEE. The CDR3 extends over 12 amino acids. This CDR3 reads CASSLTVTEAFF. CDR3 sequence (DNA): TGTGCCAGCAGCTTGACCGTTACTGAAGCTTTCTTT.

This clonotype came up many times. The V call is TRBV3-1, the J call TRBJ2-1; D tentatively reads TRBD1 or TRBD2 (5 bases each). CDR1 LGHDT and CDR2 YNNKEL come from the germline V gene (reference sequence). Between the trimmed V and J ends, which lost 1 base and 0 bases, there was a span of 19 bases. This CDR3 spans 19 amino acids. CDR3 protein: CASSQVGASRPSSYNEQFF. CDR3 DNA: TGTGCCAGCAGCCAAGTCGGGGCTAGCCGCCCGAGCTCCTACAATGAGCAGTTCTTC.

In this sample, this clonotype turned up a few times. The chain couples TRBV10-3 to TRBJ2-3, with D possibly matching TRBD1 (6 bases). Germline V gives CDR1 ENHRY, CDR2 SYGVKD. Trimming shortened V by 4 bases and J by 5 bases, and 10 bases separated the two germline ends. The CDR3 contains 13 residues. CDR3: CAISASQGDTQYF. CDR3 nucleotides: TGTGCCATCAGTGCCTCACAGGGAGATACGCAGTATTTT.

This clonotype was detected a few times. CDR3 protein: CASSQDARSQVGELFF. DNA of the CDR3: TGCGCCAGCAGCCAAGACGCCCGGTCCCAGGTGGGGGAGCTGTTTTTT. The rearrangement uses TRBV4-3 and TRBJ2-2; no clear D gene. There are 16 residues in the CDR3. Per the germline V gene, CDR1 is LGHNA and CDR2 is YSLEER. The V gene lost 0 bases and the J gene lost 8 bases, with 16 bases spanning the gap.

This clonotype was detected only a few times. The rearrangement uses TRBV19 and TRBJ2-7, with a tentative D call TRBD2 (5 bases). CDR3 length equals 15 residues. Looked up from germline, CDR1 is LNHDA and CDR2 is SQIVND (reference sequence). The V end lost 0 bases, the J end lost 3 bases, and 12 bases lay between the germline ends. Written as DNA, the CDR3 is TGTGCCAGTAGTATAGAAGTCCGAGACTACTACGAGCAGTACTTC. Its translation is CASSIEVRDYYEQYF.

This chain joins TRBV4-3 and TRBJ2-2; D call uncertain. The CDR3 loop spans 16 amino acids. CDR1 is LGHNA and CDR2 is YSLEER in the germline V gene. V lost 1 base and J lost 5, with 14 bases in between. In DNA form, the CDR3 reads TGCGCCAGCAGCCAAGCTTGGGCAGGCGAGACCGGGGAGCTGTTTTTT. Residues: CASSQAWAGETGELFF.

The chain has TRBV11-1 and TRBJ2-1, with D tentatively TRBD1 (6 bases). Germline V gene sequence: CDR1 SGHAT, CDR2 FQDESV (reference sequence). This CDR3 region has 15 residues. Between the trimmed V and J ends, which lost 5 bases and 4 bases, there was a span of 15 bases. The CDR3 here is CASSPPGTQYNEQFF. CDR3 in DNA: TGTGCCAGCAGCCCACCCGGGACACAGTACAATGAGCAGTTCTTC.

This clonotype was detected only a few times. The CDR3 loop reads CASSLGAAGRSYNEQFF. The CDR3 DNA follows: TGTGCCAGCAGCTTAGGTGCGGCGGGCCGGTCGTACAATGAGCAGTTCTTC. J is TRBJ2-1 and V is TRBV7-7; a possible D gene is TRBD2 (5 bases). Germline loops: CDR1 SSHAT, CDR2 FNYEAQ (reference sequence). V was clipped by 1 base and J by 4 bases, with 17 bases between them. This CDR3 has 17 amino acids.

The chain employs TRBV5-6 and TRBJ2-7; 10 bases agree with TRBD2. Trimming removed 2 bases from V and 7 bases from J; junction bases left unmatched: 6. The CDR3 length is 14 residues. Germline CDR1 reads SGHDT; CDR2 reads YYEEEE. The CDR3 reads CASSFRTSGGEQYF. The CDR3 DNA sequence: TGTGCCAGCAGCTTCCGGACTAGCGGAGGTGAGCAGTACTTC.

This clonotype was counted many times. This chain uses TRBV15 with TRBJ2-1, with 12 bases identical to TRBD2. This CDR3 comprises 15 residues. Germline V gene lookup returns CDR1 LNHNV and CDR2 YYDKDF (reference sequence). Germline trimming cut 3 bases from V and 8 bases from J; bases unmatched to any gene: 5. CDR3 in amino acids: CATSRASGGADEQFF. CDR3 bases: TGTGCCACCAGCAGGGCTAGCGGGGGGGCTGATGAGCAGTTCTTC.

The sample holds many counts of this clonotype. The DNA for the CDR3 is TGTGCCAGCAGCCCGGGACTAGCGAAACAAGAGACCCAGTACTTC. Translation: CASSPGLAKQETQYF. The gene calls are TRBV5-4 and TRBJ2-5; 10 bases line up with TRBD2. V dropped 4 bases and J dropped 2; count of bases not matched to a gene: 5. The length of the CDR3 is 15 residues. Per the germline V gene, CDR1 is SGHNT and CDR2 is YYREEE (reference sequence).

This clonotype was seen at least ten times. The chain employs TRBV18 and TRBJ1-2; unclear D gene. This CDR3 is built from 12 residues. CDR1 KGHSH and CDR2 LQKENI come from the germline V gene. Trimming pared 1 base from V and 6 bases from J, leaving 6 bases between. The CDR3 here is CASSPLGNGYTF. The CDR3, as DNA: TGTGCCAGCTCACCACTAGGGAATGGCTACACCTTC.

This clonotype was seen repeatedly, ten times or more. CDR3 residues: CASGMDNGSPLHF. The CDR3 bases are TGTGCCAGCGGGATGGACAACGGATCACCCCTCCACTTT. V is TRBV12-3 or TRBV12-4 and J is TRBJ1-6, with D perhaps TRBD1 (5 bases). This CDR3 region has 13 residues. V was cut by 8 bases and J by 10 bases, with 15 bases left in between.

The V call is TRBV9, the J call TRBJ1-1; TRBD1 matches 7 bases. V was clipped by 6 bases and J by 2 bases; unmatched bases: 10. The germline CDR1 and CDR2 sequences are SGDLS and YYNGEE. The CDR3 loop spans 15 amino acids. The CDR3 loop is CASTRQGWVNTEAFF. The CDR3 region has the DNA TGTGCCAGCACTCGACAGGGATGGGTCAACACTGAAGCTTTCTTT.

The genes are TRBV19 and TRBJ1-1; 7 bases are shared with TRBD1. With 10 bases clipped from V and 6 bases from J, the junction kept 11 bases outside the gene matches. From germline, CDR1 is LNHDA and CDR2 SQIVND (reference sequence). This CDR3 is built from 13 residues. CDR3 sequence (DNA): TGTGCCACGTCGACAGGGCTGGGACCTGAAGCTTTCTTT. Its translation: CATSTGLGPEAFF.

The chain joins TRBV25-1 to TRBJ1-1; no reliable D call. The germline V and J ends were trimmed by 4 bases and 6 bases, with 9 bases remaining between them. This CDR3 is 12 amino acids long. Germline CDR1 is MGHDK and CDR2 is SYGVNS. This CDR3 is CASSVGQAEAFF. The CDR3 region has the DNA TGTGCCAGCAGTGTGGGCCAAGCTGAAGCTTTCTTT.

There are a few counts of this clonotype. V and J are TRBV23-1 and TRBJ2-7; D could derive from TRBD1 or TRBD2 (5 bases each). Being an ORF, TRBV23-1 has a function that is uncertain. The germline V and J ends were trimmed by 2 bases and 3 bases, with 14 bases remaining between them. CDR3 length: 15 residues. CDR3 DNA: TGCGCCAGCAGTCAAATCCCGGGACGGGACTACGAGCAGTACTTC. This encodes CASSQIPGRDYEQYF.

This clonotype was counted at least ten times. The CDR3 bases are TGTGCCAGCAGAGGACAGATGAACACTGAAGCTTTCTTT. This sequence encodes CASRGQMNTEAFF. The chain is built from TRBV7-8 and TRBJ1-1, with D maybe TRBD1 (6 bases). The ends were cut back, 6 bases at V and 0 bases at J, with 8 bases in the middle. Germline V gene sequence: CDR1 SGHVS, CDR2 FQNEAQ. The CDR3 spans 13 residues.

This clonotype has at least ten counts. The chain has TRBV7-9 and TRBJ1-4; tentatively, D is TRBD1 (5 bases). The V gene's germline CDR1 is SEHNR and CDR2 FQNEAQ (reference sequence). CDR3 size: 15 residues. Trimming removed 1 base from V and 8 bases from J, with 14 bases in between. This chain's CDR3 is CASSLDGEDTEKLFF. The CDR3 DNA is TGTGCCAGCAGCTTAGATGGGGAGGACACAGAAAAACTGTTTTTT.

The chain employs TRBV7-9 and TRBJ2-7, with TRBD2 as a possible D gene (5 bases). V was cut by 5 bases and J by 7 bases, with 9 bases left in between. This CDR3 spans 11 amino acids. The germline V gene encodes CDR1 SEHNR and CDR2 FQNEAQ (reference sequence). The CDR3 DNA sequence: TGTGCCAGCAGCCTCCAGCGGGAGCAGTACTTC. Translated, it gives CASSLQREQYF.

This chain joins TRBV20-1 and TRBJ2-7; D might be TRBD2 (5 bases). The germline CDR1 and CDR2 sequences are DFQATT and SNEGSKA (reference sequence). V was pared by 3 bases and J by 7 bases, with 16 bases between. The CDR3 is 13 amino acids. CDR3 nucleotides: TGCAGTGCTAGCGGTGGGGAGCTACGAGAGCAGTACTTC. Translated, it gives CSASGGELREQYF.